This T cell receptor (beta chain) was found in a study of neoadjuvant nivolumab and ipilimumab in lung cancer. Overall study: The combination arm added day-1 ipilimumab 1 mg/kg to nivolumab 3 mg/kg on days 1, 15, 29. Findings and caveats of the study: From pretherapy to surgery, tumor richness and clonality rose with dual therapy. Resected-tumor TCR richness correlated positively with pretherapy blood richness.

To note about this clone: The antigen remains unidentified.

Generated by immunoSEQ multiplex PCR, the TCRdb table keeps only in-frame clones and is missing some. The table lists fewer than 20,000 clones, 65% to 80% of them singletons. The sequence was obtained from an adult with non-small cell lung cancer. The input for sequencing was tumor tissue, taken after neoadjuvant nivolumab, alone or with ipilimumab, at or shortly before surgery.

The CDR3 region is CASSLSHEQFF. CDR3 sequence (DNA): TGTGCCAGCAGCTTGTCGCATGAGCAGTTCTTC. The chain couples TRBV5-6 to TRBJ2-1; D remains ambiguous. The germline V gene has CDR1 SGHDT and CDR2 YYEEEE. V was trimmed by 1 base and J by 8 bases, leaving 4 bases between them. This CDR3 has 11 residues.